A single sample is the source of the 20 T cell receptor beta chains below, sequenced in a study of blood T cells in healthy people across ages. With a J-beta primer mix and a sample-barcoded 5' primer, a second PCR ran about 6 to 11 cycles. MiXCR, applied by TCRdb to the 5' RACE reads, yields one record per CDR3 protein. The sample contains roughly 2 million distinct CDR3 sequences, around 50% of which appear only once. Sample: blood. The receptors shown here come from a woman aged 40 to 49 in good health.

This clonotype has a handful of counts. The gene calls are TRBV6-2 or TRBV6-3 and TRBJ2-3; the D gene is possibly TRBD2 (5 bases). V gave up 10 bases and J gave up 2 bases, with 10 bases separating them. CDR1 and CDR2 (germline): MNHEY, SVGEGT. The CDR3 contains 12 residues. CDR3 in DNA: TGTGCCACGGCGACTACCACAGATACGCAGTATTTT. As protein: CATATTTDTQYF.

The rearrangement links TRBV20-1 to TRBJ1-6; tentatively, D is TRBD1 (5 bases). This CDR3 is 17 amino acids long. Germline V gene data show CDR1 as DFQATT and CDR2 as SNEGSKA (reference sequence). V dropped 6 bases and J dropped 0 bases, with 18 bases sitting between them. CDR3 amino acids: CSAARGHESSYNSPLHF. The CDR3, as DNA: TGCAGTGCCGCGAGAGGACACGAAAGCTCCTATAATTCACCCCTCCACTTT.

V gene TRBV24-1 combines with J gene TRBJ2-5; 12 bases are shared with TRBD1. Unmatched junction bases numbered 7, after V lost 4 bases and J lost 5 bases. The CDR3 spans 16 residues. Looked up from germline, CDR1 is KGHDR and CDR2 is SFDVKD. CDR3 residues: CATSDPGQGAFETQYF. As DNA, the CDR3 is TGTGCCACCAGTGACCCGGGACAGGGGGCCTTTGAGACCCAGTACTTC.

The sample holds a few counts of this clonotype. J is TRBJ1-5 and V is TRBV6-5; TRBD1 matches 7 bases. V lost 5 bases, J lost 2 bases, and 6 bases stayed unmatched. CDR3 length: 15 residues. Germline V gives CDR1 MNHEY, CDR2 SVGAGI. The CDR3 protein is CASSVTGVGNQPQHF. The DNA for the CDR3 is TGTGCCAGCAGTGTTACAGGGGTTGGCAATCAGCCCCAGCATTTT.

The chain joins TRBV27 to TRBJ2-1; D is unresolved. CDR3 size: 13 residues. Germline V lookup: CDR1 MNHEY, CDR2 SMNVEV (reference sequence). Between the trimmed V and J ends, which lost 6 bases and 10 bases, there was a span of 16 bases. The CDR3 here is CASSFTRVGEQFF. In DNA form, the CDR3 reads TGTGCCAGCAGCTTCACCCGGGTAGGCGAGCAGTTCTTC.

The V gene is TRBV2, the J gene TRBJ2-5; D gene unclear. This CDR3 region has 13 residues. The germline gives CDR1 SNHLY, CDR2 FYNNEI. Trimming took off 4 bases at V and 3 bases at J, with 9 bases between the two ends. CDR3 coding DNA: TGTGCCAGCAGTGCACTACACAAAGAGACCCAGTACTTC. It specifies CASSALHKETQYF.

This clonotype was detected a few times. The rearrangement uses TRBV27 and TRBJ2-5, with TRBD2 identical over 7 bases. The CDR3 is made up of 11 amino acids. CDR1 is MNHEY, CDR2 SMNVEV, per germline (reference sequence). Trimming took 3 bases from V and 10 from J; bases not matched to a gene: 2. The CDR3 protein is CASSFGTNQYF. In nucleotides, the CDR3 is TGTGCCAGCAGTTTCGGGACTAACCAGTACTTC.

This clonotype was counted only a few times. The chain joins TRBV2 to TRBJ2-1; 9 bases map to TRBD2. The germline gives CDR1 SNHLY, CDR2 FYNNEI. The CDR3 totals 15 residues. J gave up 9 bases and V 6 bases, and 12 bases lay outside the gene matches. This chain's CDR3 is CASRAERGAGSEQFF. The CDR3 DNA is TGTGCCAGCAGAGCCGAGCGGGGGGCCGGCAGTGAGCAGTTCTTC.

This chain links TRBV20-1 with TRBJ2-3; no definite D call. The CDR3 has 16 residues. The germline V and J ends were trimmed by 6 bases and 3 bases, with 22 bases remaining between them. Germline assignment: CDR1 DFQATT and CDR2 SNEGSKA (reference sequence). The CDR3 reads CSAPSHGRKPTDTQYF. CDR3 DNA: TGCAGTGCCCCCTCCCATGGCCGAAAGCCGACAGATACGCAGTATTTT.

This clonotype was observed many times. V and J are TRBV11-2 and TRBJ2-7; D unresolved. The CDR3 covers 13 residues. CDR1 and CDR2 from the germline V gene are SGHAT and FQNNGV. Trimming left V 4 bases short and J 0 bases short, with 7 bases between. CDR3 DNA: TGTGCCAGCAGCTCAACCCGCTCCTACGAGCAGTACTTC. Encoded protein: CASSSTRSYEQYF.

The V gene is TRBV12-3 or TRBV12-4, the J gene TRBJ1-2; TRBD1 aligns across 8 bases. J gave up 5 bases and V 6 bases, and 8 bases lay outside the gene matches. The CDR3 is 14 residues long. This CDR3 reads CASRLRTGSYGYTF. The CDR3, as DNA: TGTGCCAGCAGACTACGGACAGGGAGTTATGGCTACACCTTC.

The chain combines TRBV20-1 with TRBJ2-4; weak D call: TRBD2 (5 bases). V was shortened by 3 bases and J by 7 bases, with 13 bases between the two germline ends. Germline V gene sequence: CDR1 DFQATT, CDR2 SNEGSKA (reference sequence). The CDR3 is 13 amino acids. The CDR3, as DNA: TGCAGTGCTAGTTACCGCGAGGGTAACATTCAGTACTTC. Residues: CSASYREGNIQYF.

This chain connects TRBV5-1 to TRBJ1-6; no reliable D call. V gave up 2 bases and J gave up 0 bases, with 18 bases separating them. Germline V CDR1 and CDR2: SGHRS, YFSETQ. The CDR3 sequence is 19 residues long. The CDR3 nucleotides are TGCGCCAGCAGCTTTCGGGGTTTCGGGCTAAGCTCCTATAATTCACCCCTCCACTTT. Translated, it gives CASSFRGFGLSSYNSPLHF.

This clonotype appeared a single time. The chain recombines TRBV5-1 with TRBJ1-5; 9 nucleotides match TRBD1. This CDR3 has 15 residues. After removal of 4 bases from V and 6 bases from J, the junction contained 8 bases not matched to a gene. Germline V gives CDR1 SGHRS, CDR2 YFSETQ. CDR3 protein: CASSPGTGIFQPQHF. The CDR3 DNA is TGCGCCAGCAGCCCAGGGACAGGGATCTTTCAGCCCCAGCATTTT.

The chain uses TRBV6-1 and TRBJ1-1, with D perhaps TRBD1 (5 bases). Per germline, CDR1 MNHNS and CDR2 SASEGT. There are 17 residues in the CDR3. Between the trimmed V and J ends, which lost 6 bases and 0 bases, there was a span of 20 bases. The CDR3 coding sequence is TGTGCCAGCAGAGCATACTCCGACAGCCGCATGAACACTGAAGCTTTCTTT. Encoded protein: CASRAYSDSRMNTEAFF.

The gene calls are TRBV5-1 and TRBJ2-3; no clear D. Trimming took off 0 bases at V and 2 bases at J, with 19 bases between the two ends. The CDR3 is 18 residues long. Germline V gives CDR1 SGHRS, CDR2 YFSETQ. The CDR3 DNA reads TGCGCCAGCAGCTTGGTCCGGAAGGGCATGTCCCCCACAGATACGCAGTATTTT. Translated: CASSLVRKGMSPTDTQYF.

In its sample, this clonotype was seen a few times. The V and J genes are TRBV28 and TRBJ2-7; 7 nucleotides align to TRBD1. V dropped 3 bases and J dropped 3; count of bases not matched to a gene: 5. The CDR3 totals 14 residues. Looked up from germline, CDR1 is MDHEN and CDR2 is SYDVKM. The CDR3 here is CASSLVGQFYEQYF. In DNA, the CDR3 is TGTGCCAGCAGTTTGGTGGGACAGTTCTACGAGCAGTACTTC.

This chain links TRBV12-3 or TRBV12-4 with TRBJ2-1; the match to TRBD1 covers 7 bases. The CDR3 contains 15 residues. With 3 bases clipped from V and 3 bases from J, the junction kept 5 bases outside the gene matches. The DNA of the CDR3 is TGTGCCAGCAGTTTCTCGGCAGGGGGCTACAATGAGCAGTTCTTC. This encodes CASSFSAGGYNEQFF.

This clonotype turned up a few times. The genes are TRBV5-1 and TRBJ2-3, with 9 bases fitting TRBD2. Germline CDR1 is SGHRS and CDR2 is YFSETQ. The CDR3 is made up of 17 amino acids. The V gene end was trimmed by 3 bases and the J gene end by 3 bases; junction bases not matched to a gene: 11. The CDR3 sequence is CASSSPHGSGRTDTQYF. CDR3 DNA: TGCGCCAGCAGCTCGCCTCATGGTAGCGGGAGAACAGATACGCAGTATTTT. Full variable domain (outside the CDR3, taken from reference TRBV5-1 and TRBJ2-3): KAGVTQTPRYLIKTRGQQVTLSCSPISGHRSVSWYQQTPGQGLQFLFEYFSETQRNKGNFPGRFSGRQFSNSRSEMNVSTLELGDSALYLCASSSPHGSGRTDTQYFGPGTRLTVL.

The chain couples TRBV6-5 to TRBJ1-2; D is ambiguous. The V end lost 3 bases, the J end lost 4 bases, and 12 bases lay between the germline ends. From germline, CDR1 is MNHEY and CDR2 SVGAGI. There are 14 residues in the CDR3. This CDR3 is CASSYKGRLYGYTF. As DNA, the CDR3 is TGTGCCAGCAGTTATAAGGGCCGACTCTATGGCTACACCTTC.